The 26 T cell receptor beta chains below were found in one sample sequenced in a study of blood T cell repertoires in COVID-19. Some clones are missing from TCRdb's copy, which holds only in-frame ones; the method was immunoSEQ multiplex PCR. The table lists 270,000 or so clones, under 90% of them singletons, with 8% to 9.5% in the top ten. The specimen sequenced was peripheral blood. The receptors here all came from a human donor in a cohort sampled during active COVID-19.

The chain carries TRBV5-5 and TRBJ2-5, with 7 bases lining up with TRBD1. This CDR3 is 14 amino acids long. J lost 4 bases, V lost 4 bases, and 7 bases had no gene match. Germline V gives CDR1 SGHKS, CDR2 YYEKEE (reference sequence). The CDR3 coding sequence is TGTGCCAGCAGCCGGGGACAGAGAGGAGAGACCCAGTACTTC. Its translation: CASSRGQRGETQYF.

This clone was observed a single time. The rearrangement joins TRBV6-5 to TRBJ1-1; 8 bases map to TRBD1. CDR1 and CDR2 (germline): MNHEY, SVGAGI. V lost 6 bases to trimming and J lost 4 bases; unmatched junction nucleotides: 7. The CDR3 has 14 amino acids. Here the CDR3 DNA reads TGTGCCAGCAGCGACAGGGGTGAGGGCACTGAAGCTTTCTTT. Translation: CASSDRGEGTEAFF.

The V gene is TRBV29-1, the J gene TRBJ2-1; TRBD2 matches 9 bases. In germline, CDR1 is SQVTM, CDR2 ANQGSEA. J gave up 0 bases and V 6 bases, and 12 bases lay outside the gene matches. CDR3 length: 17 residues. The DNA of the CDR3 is TGCAGCGTCCCTTGGGCTAGCGGGGCCCACTCCTACAATGAGCAGTTCTTC. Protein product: CSVPWASGAHSYNEQFF.

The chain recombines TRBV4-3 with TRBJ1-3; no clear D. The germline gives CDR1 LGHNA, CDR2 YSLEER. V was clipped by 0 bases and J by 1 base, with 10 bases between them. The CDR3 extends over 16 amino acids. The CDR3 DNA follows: TGCGCCAGCAGCCAAGATTCGGGGAGGTCTGGAAACACCATATATTTT. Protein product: CASSQDSGRSGNTIYF.

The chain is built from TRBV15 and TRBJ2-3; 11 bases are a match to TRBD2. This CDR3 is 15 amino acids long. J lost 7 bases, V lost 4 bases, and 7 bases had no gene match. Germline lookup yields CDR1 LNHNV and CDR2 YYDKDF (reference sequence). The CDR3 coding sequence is TGTGCCACCAGCATTAGCGGGGGGGCAGTAAATACGCAGTATTTT. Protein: CATSISGGAVNTQYF. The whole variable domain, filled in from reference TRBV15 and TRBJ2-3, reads DAMVIQNPRYQVTQFGKPVTLSCSQTLNHNVMYWYQQKSSQAPKLLFHYYDKDFNNEADTPDNFQSRRPNTSFCFLDIRSPGLGDTAMYLCATSISGGAVNTQYFGPGTRLTVL.

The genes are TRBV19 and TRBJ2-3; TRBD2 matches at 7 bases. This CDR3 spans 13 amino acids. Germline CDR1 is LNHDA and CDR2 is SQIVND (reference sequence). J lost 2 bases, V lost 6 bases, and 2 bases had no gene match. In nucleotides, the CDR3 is TGTGCCAGTAGGGGGGGGAACACAGATACGCAGTATTTT. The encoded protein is CASRGGNTDTQYF.

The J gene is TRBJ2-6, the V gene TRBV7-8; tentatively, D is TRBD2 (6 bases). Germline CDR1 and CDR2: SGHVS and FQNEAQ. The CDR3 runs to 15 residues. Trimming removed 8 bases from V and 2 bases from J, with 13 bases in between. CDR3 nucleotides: TGTGCCAGCCGTCGGCGGGGCCCTGGGGCCAACGTCCTGACTTTC. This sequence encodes CASRRRGPGANVLTF.

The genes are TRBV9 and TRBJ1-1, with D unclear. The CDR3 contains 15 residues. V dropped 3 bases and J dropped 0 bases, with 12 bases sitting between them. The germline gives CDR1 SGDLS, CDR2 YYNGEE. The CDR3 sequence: CASSATPGMNTEAFF. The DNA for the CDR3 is TGTGCCAGCAGCGCCACCCCGGGGATGAACACTGAAGCTTTCTTT.

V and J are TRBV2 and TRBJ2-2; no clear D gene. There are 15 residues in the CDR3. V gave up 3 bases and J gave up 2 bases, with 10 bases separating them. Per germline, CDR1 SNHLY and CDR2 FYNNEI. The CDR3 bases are TGTGCCAGCAGTGACACAACGATTAACACCGGGGAGCTGTTTTTT. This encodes CASSDTTINTGELFF.

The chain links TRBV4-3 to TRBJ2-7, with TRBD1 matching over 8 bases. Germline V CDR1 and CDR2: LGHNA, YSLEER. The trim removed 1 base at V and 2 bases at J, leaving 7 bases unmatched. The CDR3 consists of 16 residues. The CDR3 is CASSQGSRGHAYEQYF. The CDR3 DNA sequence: TGCGCCAGCAGCCAAGGATCCAGGGGGCACGCCTACGAGCAGTACTTC.

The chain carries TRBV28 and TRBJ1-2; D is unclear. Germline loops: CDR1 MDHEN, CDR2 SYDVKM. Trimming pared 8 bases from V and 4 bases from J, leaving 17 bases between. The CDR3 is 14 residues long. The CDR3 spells CASGLPSGVYGYTF. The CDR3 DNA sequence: TGTGCCAGCGGGTTGCCCTCCGGGGTCTATGGCTACACCTTC.

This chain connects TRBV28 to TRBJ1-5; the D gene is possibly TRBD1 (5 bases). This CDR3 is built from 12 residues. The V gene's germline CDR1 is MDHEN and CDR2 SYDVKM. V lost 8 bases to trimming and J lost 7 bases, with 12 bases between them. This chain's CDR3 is CASLTRGQPQHF. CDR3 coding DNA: TGTGCCAGCCTAACAAGGGGACAGCCCCAGCATTTT.

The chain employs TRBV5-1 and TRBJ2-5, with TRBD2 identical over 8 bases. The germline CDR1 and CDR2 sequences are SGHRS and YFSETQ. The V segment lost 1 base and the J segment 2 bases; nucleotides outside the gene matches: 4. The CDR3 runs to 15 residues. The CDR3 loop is CASSLLSSGQETQYF. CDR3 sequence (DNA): TGCGCCAGCAGCTTGTTGTCTAGCGGGCAAGAGACCCAGTACTTC.

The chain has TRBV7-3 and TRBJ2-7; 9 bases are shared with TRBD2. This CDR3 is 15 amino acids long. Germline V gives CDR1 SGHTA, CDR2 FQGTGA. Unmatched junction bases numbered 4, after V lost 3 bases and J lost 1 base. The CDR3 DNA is TGTGCCAGCAGCTTTTTAGCGGGAGAGTCCTACGAGCAGTACTTC. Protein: CASSFLAGESYEQYF.

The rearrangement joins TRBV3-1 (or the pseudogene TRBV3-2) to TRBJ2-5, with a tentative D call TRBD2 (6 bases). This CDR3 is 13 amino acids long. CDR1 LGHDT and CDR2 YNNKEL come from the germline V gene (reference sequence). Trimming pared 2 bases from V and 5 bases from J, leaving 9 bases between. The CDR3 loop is CASSQKTRETQYF. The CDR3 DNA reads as TGTGCCAGCAGCCAAAAGACTAGGGAGACCCAGTACTTC.

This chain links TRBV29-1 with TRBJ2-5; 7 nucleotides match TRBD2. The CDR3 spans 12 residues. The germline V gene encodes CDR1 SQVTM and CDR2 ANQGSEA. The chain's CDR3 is CSGGGSGETQYF. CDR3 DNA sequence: TGCAGTGGGGGGGGATCGGGAGAGACCCAGTACTTC.

The CDR3: CASSLDRANTEAFF. The DNA of the CDR3 is TGTGCCAGCAGTCTCGACAGGGCGAACACTGAAGCTTTCTTT. The J gene is TRBJ1-1, the V gene TRBV6-5; the match to TRBD1 covers 7 bases. The V gene's germline CDR1 is MNHEY and CDR2 SVGAGI. V dropped 5 bases and J dropped 1; count of bases not matched to a gene: 4. This CDR3 has 14 residues.

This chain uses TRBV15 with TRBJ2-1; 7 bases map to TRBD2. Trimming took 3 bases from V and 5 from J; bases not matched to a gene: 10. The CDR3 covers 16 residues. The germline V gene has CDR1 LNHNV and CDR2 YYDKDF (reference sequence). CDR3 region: CATSRGVRGTHNEQFF. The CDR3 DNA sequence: TGTGCCACCAGCAGGGGGGTGCGGGGGACTCACAATGAGCAGTTCTTC.

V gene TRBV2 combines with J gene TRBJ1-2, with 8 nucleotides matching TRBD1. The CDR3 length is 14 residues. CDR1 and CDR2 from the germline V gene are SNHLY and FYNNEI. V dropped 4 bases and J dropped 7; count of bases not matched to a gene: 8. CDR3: CASSGRQGAIGYTF. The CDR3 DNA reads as TGTGCCAGCAGTGGGCGGCAGGGGGCCATTGGCTACACCTTC.

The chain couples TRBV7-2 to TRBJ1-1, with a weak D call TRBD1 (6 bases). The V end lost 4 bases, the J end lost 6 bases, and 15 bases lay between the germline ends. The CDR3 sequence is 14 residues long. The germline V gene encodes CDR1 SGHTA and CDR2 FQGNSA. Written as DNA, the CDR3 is TGTGCCAGCAGCTCGTACAGGGTTAATCCTGAAGCTTTCTTT. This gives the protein CASSSYRVNPEAFF.

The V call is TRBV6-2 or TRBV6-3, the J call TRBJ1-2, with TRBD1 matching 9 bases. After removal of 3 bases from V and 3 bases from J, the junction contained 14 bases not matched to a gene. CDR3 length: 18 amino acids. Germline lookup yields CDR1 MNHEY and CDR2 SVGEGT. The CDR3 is CASSYSTGGTVPHYGYTF. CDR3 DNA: TGTGCCAGCAGTTATTCAACAGGGGGCACCGTTCCCCACTATGGCTACACCTTC.

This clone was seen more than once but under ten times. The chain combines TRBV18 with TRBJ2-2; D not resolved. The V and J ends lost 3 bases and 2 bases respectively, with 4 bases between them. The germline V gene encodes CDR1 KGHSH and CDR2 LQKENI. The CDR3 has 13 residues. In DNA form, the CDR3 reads TGTGCCAGCTCACCCCAAAACACCGGGGAGCTGTTTTTT. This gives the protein CASSPQNTGELFF.

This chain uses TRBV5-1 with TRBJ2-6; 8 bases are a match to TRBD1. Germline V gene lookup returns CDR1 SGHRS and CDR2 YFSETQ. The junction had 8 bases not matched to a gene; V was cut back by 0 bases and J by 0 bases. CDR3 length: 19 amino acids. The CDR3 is CASSLAPGTGSSGANVLTF. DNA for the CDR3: TGCGCCAGCAGCTTGGCCCCAGGGACAGGAAGCTCTGGGGCCAACGTCCTGACTTTC.

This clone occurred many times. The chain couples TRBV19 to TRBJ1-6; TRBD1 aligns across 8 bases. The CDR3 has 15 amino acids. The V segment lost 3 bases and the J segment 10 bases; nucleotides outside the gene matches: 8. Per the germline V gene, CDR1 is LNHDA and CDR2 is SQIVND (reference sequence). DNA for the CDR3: TGTGCCAGTAGTATGGGTGGACAGGGCAAGTCACCCCTCCACTTT. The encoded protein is CASSMGGQGKSPLHF. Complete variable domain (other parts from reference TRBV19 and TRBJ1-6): DGGITQSPKYLFRKEGQNVTLSCEQNLNHDAMYWYRQDPGQGLRLIYYSQIVNDFQKGDIAEGYSVSREKKESFPLTVTSAQKNPTAFYLCASSMGGQGKSPLHFGNGTRLTVT.

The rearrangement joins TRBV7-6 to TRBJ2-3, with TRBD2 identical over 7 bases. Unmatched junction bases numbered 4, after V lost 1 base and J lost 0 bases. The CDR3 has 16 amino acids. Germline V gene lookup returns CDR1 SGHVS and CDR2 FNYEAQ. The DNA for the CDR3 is TGTGCCAGCAGCTTAGGGGCGGGAGCGAGCACAGATACGCAGTATTTT. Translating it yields CASSLGAGASTDTQYF.

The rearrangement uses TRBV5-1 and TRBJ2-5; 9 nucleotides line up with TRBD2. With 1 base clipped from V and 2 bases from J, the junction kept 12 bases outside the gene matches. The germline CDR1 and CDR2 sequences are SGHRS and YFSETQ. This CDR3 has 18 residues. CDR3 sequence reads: CASSLLASGASRQETQYF. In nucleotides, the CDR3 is TGCGCCAGCAGCTTGTTGGCTAGCGGGGCGAGCCGTCAAGAGACCCAGTACTTC.